A single sample is the source of the 7 T cell receptor beta chains below, sequenced in a study of CD8 T cells in Susac syndrome. Random-hexamer reverse transcription was applied to roughly 0.5 to 1 ug RNA. One entry per CDR3 protein, called by TCRdb with MiXCR from the immunoSEQ multiplex PCR reads. The data show some 260,000 distinct CDR3 sequences, about 85% seen once. Source material: CD8+ T cells from PBMCs. Every receptor here comes from a human donor with multiple sclerosis.

V is TRBV6-5 and J is TRBJ1-1; 7 bases agree with TRBD1. The V gene end was trimmed by 2 bases and the J gene end by 3 bases; junction bases not matched to a gene: 6. The CDR3 runs 15 residues. Germline assignment: CDR1 MNHEY and CDR2 SVGAGI. The CDR3 here is CASSYGPGGDTEAFF. CDR3 nucleotide sequence: TGTGCCAGCAGTTACGGTCCAGGGGGGGACACTGAAGCTTTCTTT.

V is TRBV27 and J is TRBJ1-3; D not certain. The CDR3 length is 17 residues. CDR1 MNHEY and CDR2 SMNVEV come from the germline V gene (reference sequence). The V gene lost 5 bases and the J gene lost 0 bases, with 17 bases spanning the gap. In nucleotides, the CDR3 is TGTGCCAGCAGTCAAACACCGGGTCCCCGCTCTGGAAACACCATATATTTT. Its protein is CASSQTPGPRSGNTIYF.

The rearrangement links TRBV7-9 to TRBJ2-3, with 11 bases matching TRBD2. The J segment lost 4 bases and the V segment lost 5 bases, leaving 8 bases of the junction unmatched. Germline CDR1 is SEHNR and CDR2 is FQNEAQ (reference sequence). The CDR3 totals 16 residues. The CDR3 region has the DNA TGTGCCAGCAGCATAGTAGCGGGAGGGCCCCCAGATACGCAGTATTTT. It is translated as CASSIVAGGPPDTQYF.

V gene TRBV29-1 combines with J gene TRBJ1-6; D ambiguous. From germline, CDR1 is SQVTM and CDR2 ANQGSEA. The CDR3 sequence is 14 residues long. Trimming left V 6 bases short and J 7 bases short, with 16 bases between. CDR3 amino acids: CSVPGETRNSPLHF. The CDR3, as DNA: TGCAGCGTCCCCGGAGAGACGAGGAATTCACCCCTCCACTTT.

V gene TRBV7-9 combines with J gene TRBJ1-2; 7 bases align to TRBD1. The germline V gene encodes CDR1 SEHNR and CDR2 FQNEAQ (reference sequence). The CDR3 runs 15 residues. V shed 5 bases and J 2 bases; nucleotides not matched to a gene: 8. In DNA form, the CDR3 reads TGTGCCAGCAGCCGTTCTGACAGGGTCAACTATGGCTACACCTTC. Translation: CASSRSDRVNYGYTF. The variable domain in full, completed from reference TRBV7-9 and TRBJ1-2, reads DTGVSQNPRHKITKRGQNVTFRCDPISEHNRLYWYRQTLGQGPEFLTYFQNEAQLEKSRLLSDRFSAERPKGSFSTLEIQRTEQGDSAMYLCASSRSDRVNYGYTFGSGTRLTVV.

The chain uses TRBV19 and TRBJ2-1, with D unclear. The V gene's germline CDR1 is LNHDA and CDR2 SQIVND (reference sequence). V was trimmed by 3 bases and J by 8 bases, leaving 8 bases between them. This CDR3 is 12 amino acids long. As DNA, the CDR3 is TGTGCCAGTAGTATTGGGTCCTATGAGCAGTTCTTC. It encodes CASSIGSYEQFF.

CDR3 region: CASSLKQGLAGERDNEQFF. CDR3 DNA sequence: TGTGCCAGCAGTTTAAAACAGGGACTAGCGGGAGAGAGGGACAATGAGCAGTTCTTC. The rearrangement uses TRBV27 and TRBJ2-1, with 14 bases identical to TRBD2. The CDR3 runs 19 residues. Germline V lookup: CDR1 MNHEY, CDR2 SMNVEV (reference sequence). J lost 5 bases, V lost 2 bases, and 11 bases had no gene match.